One and the same sample provided the 22 T cell receptor beta chains below, sequenced in a study of blood T cell repertoires in COVID-19. The protocol was immunoSEQ multiplex PCR, while the TCRdb copy is restricted to in-frame clones and leaves out a portion. The sample includes 200,000 to 300,000 clones, 75% to 90% of them seen just once. The sequenced material came from PBMCs or T cells enriched from blood (not recorded which). The receptors come from a woman aged 30 to 39 who had recovered from COVID-19.

This chain connects TRBV5-4 to TRBJ1-3; tentatively, D is TRBD1 (5 bases). The CDR3 length is 15 residues. Per germline, CDR1 SGHNT and CDR2 YYREEE (reference sequence). The V end lost 4 bases, the J end lost 0 bases, and 11 bases lay between the germline ends. Written as DNA, the CDR3 is TGTGCCAGCAGCCCTGACAGCTACTCTGGAAACACCATATATTTT. Translated, it gives CASSPDSYSGNTIYF.

V and J are TRBV28 and TRBJ2-7; 9 positions agree with TRBD2. J lost 6 bases, V lost 1 base, and 7 bases had no gene match. The CDR3 loop spans 15 amino acids. CDR1 and CDR2 (germline): MDHEN, SYDVKM. In DNA form, the CDR3 reads TGTGCCAGCAGTTTATCGGTAGCGGGAGCTCCCGAGCAGTACTTC. It encodes CASSLSVAGAPEQYF.

The chain combines TRBV2 with TRBJ2-1; D gene uncertain. Germline loops: CDR1 SNHLY, CDR2 FYNNEI. This CDR3 has 15 residues. The ends were cut back, 2 bases at V and 0 bases at J, with 8 bases in the middle. CDR3 region: CASSERSDSYNEQFF. The CDR3 DNA sequence: TGTGCCAGCAGTGAACGGTCCGACTCCTACAATGAGCAGTTCTTC.

The chain joins TRBV4-3 to TRBJ2-6, with 8 bases identical to TRBD1. Looked up from germline, CDR1 is LGHNA and CDR2 is YSLEER. Losses at the gene ends were 2 bases for V and 3 bases for J; bases not matched to a gene: 3. There are 16 residues in the CDR3. CDR3 DNA sequence: TGCGCCAGCAGCCAATCCAGGGGGCTTGGGGCCAACGTCCTGACTTTC. This gives the protein CASSQSRGLGANVLTF.

The chain combines TRBV7-2 with TRBJ1-1; a weak D match, TRBD1 (6 bases). Germline assignment: CDR1 SGHTA and CDR2 FQGNSA. The CDR3 totals 22 residues. Trimming shortened V by 0 bases and J by 3 bases, and 32 bases separated the two germline ends. The CDR3 region has the DNA TGTGCCAGCAGCTTAGCCGACACGGGGACAAGGTTTGTAGCATTGATATACACTGAAGCTTTCTTT. As protein: CASSLADTGTRFVALIYTEAFF.

The chain links TRBV6-5 to TRBJ2-1; D perhaps matches TRBD1 (5 bases). CDR1 and CDR2 from the germline V gene are MNHEY and SVGAGI. This CDR3 spans 15 amino acids. The germline V and J ends were trimmed by 0 bases and 8 bases, with 14 bases remaining between them. The CDR3 bases are TGTGCCAGCAGTTACTCGCCAGCCCAGGGCCATGAGCAGTTCTTC. Encoded protein: CASSYSPAQGHEQFF.

CDR3 bases: TGTGCCAGCTCCCAAAGGGGGGGCCACGGTGGCTACACCTTC. This sequence encodes CASSQRGGHGGYTF. This chain joins TRBV18 and TRBJ1-2; D is possibly TRBD1 (6 bases). CDR3 length equals 14 residues. Trimming left V 6 bases short and J 7 bases short, with 18 bases between. Germline CDR1 KGHSH, CDR2 LQKENI.

This rearrangement joins TRBV6-5 to TRBJ1-2, with 8 bases identical to TRBD1. The germline CDR1 and CDR2 sequences are MNHEY and SVGAGI. The CDR3 has 14 residues. V lost 2 bases and J lost 6; bases outside the gene matches: 5. CDR3: CASSYLQGADGYTF. The CDR3 DNA reads TGTGCCAGCAGTTACCTGCAGGGGGCAGATGGCTACACCTTC.

This chain links TRBV30 with TRBJ1-2, with a weak D call TRBD1 (6 bases). The V gene's germline CDR1 is GTSNPN and CDR2 SVGIG (reference sequence). This CDR3 spans 14 amino acids. The CDR3 region has the DNA TGTGCTGCAGGTTGGGTGGGGGCCAGGGGTGGCTACACCTTC. This codes for CAAGWVGARGGYTF.

This sequence joins TRBV18 and TRBJ1-6; the D gene is possibly TRBD1 (5 bases). Germline V lookup: CDR1 KGHSH, CDR2 LQKENI. The CDR3 extends over 14 amino acids. V lost 2 bases, J lost 10 bases, and 12 bases lay in between. This CDR3 reads CASSPGQRESPLHF. Written as DNA, the CDR3 is TGTGCCAGCTCACCAGGACAACGCGAATCACCCCTCCACTTT.

In DNA form, the CDR3 reads TGTGCCAGCAGCGCGTTTACAGGGGGCGTAGGGGAGGTTTATGGCTACACCTTC. It specifies CASSAFTGGVGEVYGYTF. The chain has TRBV9 and TRBJ1-2; 9 bases are shared with TRBD1. The J segment lost 5 bases and the V segment lost 3 bases, leaving 17 bases of the junction unmatched. CDR3 length: 18 residues. Germline CDR1 is SGDLS and CDR2 is YYNGEE.

This chain links TRBV7-3 with TRBJ1-1; weak D call: TRBD1 (5 bases). This CDR3 spans 14 amino acids. V was cut by 8 bases and J by 5 bases, with 18 bases left in between. Germline lookup yields CDR1 SGHTA and CDR2 FQGTGA. CDR3 nucleotides: TGTGCCAGCTCCCTCAATGGGGGAGGGACTGAAGCTTTCTTT. Residues: CASSLNGGGTEAFF.

This clone has only one observation. The CDR3 reads CASRGQGSSNQPQHF. In nucleotides, the CDR3 is TGTGCCAGTAGGGGACAGGGTTCCAGCAATCAGCCCCAGCATTTT. The chain employs TRBV19 and TRBJ1-5, with 9 bases aligning to TRBD1. The V and J ends lost 6 bases and 1 base, in that order; junction bases with no gene match: 4. The germline gives CDR1 LNHDA, CDR2 SQIVND (reference sequence). The CDR3 has 15 residues.

The DNA of the CDR3 is TGTGCCAGCAGCCCGCCCTGGACTAGCGGGAGGGCCGCAGATACGCAGTATTTT. It translates to CASSPPWTSGRAADTQYF. The chain combines TRBV7-9 with TRBJ2-3; 15 nucleotides agree with TRBD2. V was pared by 5 bases and J by 4 bases, with 10 bases of the junction left unmatched. The CDR3 consists of 18 residues. The germline gives CDR1 SEHNR, CDR2 FQNEAQ (reference sequence).

The J gene is TRBJ1-5, the V gene TRBV12-3 or TRBV12-4, with TRBD1 identical over 7 bases. The CDR3 runs to 13 residues. V gave up 4 bases and J gave up 7 bases; unmatched junction bases: 4. CDR3 in DNA: TGTGCCAGCAGTTCACGGGACAGCCAGCCCCAGCATTTT. Amino acid sequence: CASSSRDSQPQHF.

A remark on this clone: The same CDR3 can be traced to other DNA sequences in this sample. The chain couples TRBV7-8 to TRBJ1-5; TRBD1 matches 8 bases. V lost 5 bases and J lost 5; bases outside the gene matches: 2. The CDR3 runs to 13 residues. Germline loops: CDR1 SGHVS, CDR2 FQNEAQ. The CDR3 bases are TGTGCCAGCAGCCTGGACAGGGATCAGCCCCAGCATTTT. Its protein is CASSLDRDQPQHF. Full variable domain (outside the CDR3, taken from reference TRBV7-8 and TRBJ1-5): GAGVSQSPRYKVAKRGQDVALRCDPISGHVSLFWYQQALGQGPEFLTYFQNEAQLDKSGLPSDRFFAERPEGSVSTLKIQRTQQEDSAVYLCASSLDRDQPQHFGDGTRLSIL.

The chain has TRBV7-2 and TRBJ1-2, with 8 bases lining up with TRBD1. V was pared by 3 bases and J by 5 bases, with 17 bases of the junction left unmatched. CDR1 SGHTA and CDR2 FQGNSA come from the germline V gene. This CDR3 is built from 18 residues. The CDR3 nucleotides read TGTGCCAGCAGCTTCCGGGACAGGAGTCTCGTGGGAGCTTATGGCTACACCTTC. Amino acids: CASSFRDRSLVGAYGYTF.

The chain uses TRBV27 and TRBJ2-7; D is possibly TRBD1 (5 bases). Trimming left V 6 bases short and J 4 bases short, with 13 bases between. The CDR3 totals 13 residues. Germline lookup yields CDR1 MNHEY and CDR2 SMNVEV (reference sequence). The CDR3 DNA is TGTGCCAGCAGCACGACAGTTGGTTACGAGCAGTACTTC. Amino acid sequence: CASSTTVGYEQYF.

V gene TRBV6-5 combines with J gene TRBJ2-7; TRBD1 agrees at 7 bases. The CDR3 has 14 amino acids. Trimming at V came to 4 bases and at J to 3 bases, leaving 6 bases not matched to a gene. The germline V gene has CDR1 MNHEY and CDR2 SVGAGI. The CDR3 bases are TGTGCCAGCAGTTTCGGGACAGCCCTCTACGAGCAGTACTTC. Translating it yields CASSFGTALYEQYF.

The chain couples TRBV30 to TRBJ2-2; perhaps TRBD2 as D (6 bases). Germline values: CDR1 GTSNPN, CDR2 SVGIG (reference sequence). This CDR3 is built from 15 residues. V was cut by 7 bases and J by 2 bases, with 17 bases left in between. CDR3 loop: CALETGTLNTGELFF. CDR3 nucleotides: TGTGCCTTGGAAACCGGGACTCTAAACACCGGGGAGCTGTTTTTT.

V gene TRBV19 combines with J gene TRBJ1-2; D gene unclear. The CDR3 consists of 14 residues. Deletions cut 5 bases from V and 0 bases from J, with 10 bases between. Germline V gene data show CDR1 as LNHDA and CDR2 as SQIVND (reference sequence). The CDR3 loop reads CASSLQPANYGYTF. The CDR3, as DNA: TGTGCCAGTAGTCTACAGCCGGCTAACTATGGCTACACCTTC.

V and J are TRBV12-2 and TRBJ1-6; the D segment call TRBD1 is taken from the table without a DNA check. TRBV12-2 is described as a pseudogene. CDR3 length equals 14 residues. In DNA form, the CDR3 reads TGTGCAAGTCGCTTAGCGCCAGGGAATTCACCCCTCCACTTT. It is translated as CASRLAPGNSPLHF.